These T cell receptor beta chains were read from a single sample in a study of identical twins. TCRdb re-called the 5' RACE reads with MiXCR, one entry per CDR3 protein. The sample carries about 1.7 million distinct CDR3 sequences, less than 40% recorded once. The material sequenced was cord blood. The receptors here all came from a newborn girl in good health. Each CDR3 is given with its conserved first and last residue. A D gene is named only where the DNA matches it firmly. Where a row states a size, it is once, few, many or the class of an expanded clone; other rows omit it.

TRBD2	TRBV4-2	TRBJ2-1	few	TGTGCCAGCAGCCTCCACCCTCCGGCTAGCGGGAGCGACTACAATGAGCAGTTCTTC	CASSLHPPASGSDYNEQFF
TRBD1	TRBV27	TRBJ1-5	.	TGTGCCAGCAGACCTTTCACCTGGACAGGCCGGGCGTATAGCAATCAGCCCCAGCATTTT	CASRPFTWTGRAYSNQPQHF
TRBD2	TRBV3-1	TRBJ2-3	few	TGTGCCAGCAGCCAAACAGCCGGGGGGGGCACAGATACGCAGTATTTT	CASSQTAGGGTDTQYF
.	TRBV29-1	TRBJ1-4	.	TGCAGCGTTTCTTGGGGGCAGGGTGAAAAACTGTTTTTT	CSVSWGQGEKLFF
.	TRBV4-1	TRBJ2-7	.	TGCGCCAGCAGCCAAGAGCCAGGGACCCTATACGAGCAGTACTTC	CASSQEPGTLYEQYF
.	TRBV14	TRBJ2-1	.	TGTGCCAGCAGTCTTACAGGGTTCCGCTCCTACAATGAGCAGTTCTTC	CASSLTGFRSYNEQFF
.	TRBV5-6	TRBJ2-1	few	TGTGCCAGCAGCCACCCAGGGCACTCCTACAATGAGCAGTTCTTC	CASSHPGHSYNEQFF
.	TRBV21-1	TRBJ2-5	.	TGTGCCAGCAGCAAAGTAAGGAGGGGGGGGACTAGGCTTTATGGGGTCTCCTACAATGAGCAGTACTTC	CASSKVRRGGTRLYGVSYNEQYF
.	TRBV5-1	TRBJ2-3	few	TGCGCCAGCAGCTCGTGGGGGGCCCAGAATGGAGATACGCAGTATTTT	CASSSWGAQNGDTQYF
.	TRBV12-3/TRBV12-4	TRBJ2-7	few	TGTGCCAGCAGTTTTTACGGCGGGATGTACTTC	CASSFYGGMYF
TRBD2	TRBV24-1	TRBJ2-1	.	TGTGCCACCGGTCCCTCTAGCGGGACCGGCTCCTACAATGAGCAGTTCTTC	CATGPSSGTGSYNEQFF
TRBD2	TRBV2	TRBJ2-4	few	TGTGCCAGCAGTGAAGCGCTTTGGGGGGGGGCCAAAAACATTCAGTACTTC	CASSEALWGGAKNIQYF
.	TRBV6-4	TRBJ2-1	.	TGTGCCAGCAGTGAGGAGCGGTCCACGTACAATGAGCAGTTCTTC	CASSEERSTYNEQFF
.	TRBV20-1	TRBJ1-1	.	TGCAGTGCTAGTCGGCAGCACACTGAAGCTTTCTTT	CSASRQHTEAFF
TRBD1	TRBV4-2	TRBJ2-7	few	TGTGCCAGCTGCTTAGTGGGACAGTCCTACGAGCAGTACTTC	CASCLVGQSYEQYF
TRBD2	TRBV20-1	TRBJ2-2	.	TGCAGTGCTGGTCAAGCGGGGTCGAACACCGGGGAGCTGTTTTTT	CSAGQAGSNTGELFF
TRBD1	TRBV4-1	TRBJ2-7	.	TGCGCCAGCAGCCAATTCTCCGGGACAGGGGGCTACGAGCAGTACTTC	CASSQFSGTGGYEQYF
.	TRBV9	TRBJ1-1	.	TGTGCCAGCAGCGTAGCTACGGGGGAGGTAGCTTTCTTT	CASSVATGEVAFF
.	TRBV5-1	TRBJ2-5	few	TGCGCCAGCAGCTTGGATCCCGCCGAGACCCAGTACTTC	CASSLDPAETQYF
.	TRBV19	TRBJ1-5	.	TGTGCCAGTAGTATAGAAAGGGCGAGGTGGAATCAGCCCCAGCATTTT	CASSIERARWNQPQHF
.	TRBV25-1	TRBJ2-7	few	TGTGCCAGAAAAGGGGCTGGCCACGAGCAGTACTTC	CARKGAGHEQYF
.	TRBV29-1	TRBJ2-3	many	TGCAGCGTTGTGGGGATGAATACGCAGTATTTT	CSVVGMNTQYF
TRBD2	TRBV12-3/TRBV12-4	TRBJ2-1	.	TGTGCCAGCAGTCCCCCGGGACTAGCGGGAAGTGGGCAGTTCTTC	CASSPPGLAGSGQFF
.	TRBV3-1	TRBJ2-3	.	TGTGCCAGCAGCCAAGGCGGGGTACGTTCAGATACGCAGTATTTT	CASSQGGVRSDTQYF
.	TRBV20-1	TRBJ2-7	.	TGCAGTGCTAGGTCCCGCGGCTATTACTACGAGCAGTACTTC	CSARSRGYYYEQYF
.	TRBV20-1	TRBJ2-3	.	TGCAGTGCTAGAGTATTTTCCCGGGAGTGGGCAGATACGCAGTATTTT	CSARVFSREWADTQYF
TRBD1	TRBV5-1	TRBJ2-4	.	TGCGCCAGCAGCTTAGCGACAGGGGTCTACAATGAGCAGTACTTC	CASSLATGVYNEQYF
.	TRBV28	TRBJ2-7	many	TGTGCCAGCAGTTTATGGCAGAGCGCCTACGAGCAGTACTTC	CASSLWQSAYEQYF
.	TRBV6-2/TRBV6-3	TRBJ2-3	.	TGTGCCAGCAGGAAGGTAAATACGCAGTATTTT	CASRKVNTQYF
.	TRBV4-1	TRBJ2-7	few	TGCGCCAGCAGCCAAGAAGGCAAGGCAGAGTACTTC	CASSQEGKAEYF
.	TRBV29-1	TRBJ2-1	few	TGCAGCGTTAGACTAGAAGCAACAAATGAGCAGTTCTTC	CSVRLEATNEQFF
TRBD2	TRBV12-3/TRBV12-4	TRBJ2-1	.	TGTGCCAGCAGTTCTATCCGGGAGGGCTCCTACAATGAGCAGTTCTTC	CASSSIREGSYNEQFF
TRBD1	TRBV10-1	TRBJ2-3	.	TGCGCCAGCAGTCCACCGGACAGGGGGCGAAGAGATTCGCAGTATTTT	CASSPPDRGRRDSQYF
.	TRBV28	TRBJ2-7	.	TGTGCCAGCGGTACCCTCCCTTGGACAGTGACCTACGAGCAGTACTTC	CASGTLPWTVTYEQYF
.	TRBV4-2	TRBJ2-3	many	TGTGCCAGCAGCCACGCTAATGGGGGCACAGATACGCAGTATTTT	CASSHANGGTDTQYF
TRBD1	TRBV7-9	TRBJ1-2	.	TGTGCCAGCAGCCCGCGGGACAGTGAATTTAACTATGGCTACACCTTC	CASSPRDSEFNYGYTF
TRBD1	TRBV20-1	TRBJ1-4	.	TGCAGTGCCCCGAGACGACAGGGAAGTGAAAAACTGTTTTTT	CSAPRRQGSEKLFF
.	TRBV20-1	TRBJ2-7	few	TGCAGTGCTCCAAAGACCCCCGCTTCCTACGAGCAGTACTTC	CSAPKTPASYEQYF
.	TRBV29-1	TRBJ2-1	.	TGCAGCGTTGAACTATACACGGCCACCAGAGGCTACGAGCAGTTCTTC	CSVELYTATRGYEQFF
TRBD2	TRBV4-1	TRBJ2-6	few	TGCGCCAGCAGCCATACTAGCGGGACTGGGGCCAACGTCCTGACTTTC	CASSHTSGTGANVLTF
TRBD2	TRBV7-9	TRBJ2-1	.	TGTGCCAGCAGCTTAAGGCTAGCGGGGGGGCGCTCCAATGAGCAGTTCTTC	CASSLRLAGGRSNEQFF
.	TRBV10-2	TRBJ1-2	.	TGCGCCAGCAGACAGGGTAGGCTCCCCGGTGGCTACACCTTC	CASRQGRLPGGYTF
TRBD1	TRBV6-5	TRBJ2-7	.	TGTGCCAGCAGTTACTCGTGGACAGGAACCTACGAGCAGTACTTC	CASSYSWTGTYEQYF
TRBD2	TRBV20-1	TRBJ2-4	many	TGCAGTGCTAGAGTAGCGGGGGCCAAAAACATTCAGTACTTC	CSARVAGAKNIQYF
.	TRBV9	TRBJ1-1	once	TGTGCCAACAGCGTAGATCGGGCGGGATTGAACACTGAAGCTTTCTTT	CANSVDRAGLNTEAFF
.	TRBV20-1	TRBJ2-5	few	TGCAGTGCTAGACCAGCCCACGGTGAGACCCAGTACTTC	CSARPAHGETQYF
TRBD2	TRBV12-3/TRBV12-4	TRBJ2-7	many	TGTGCCAGCAGTTTAACTAGCGGGAAGCAGTACTTC	CASSLTSGKQYF
.	TRBV2	TRBJ2-6	few	TGTGCCAGCAGTGAAAGATTCGGCAGCTCAACTGGGGCCAACGTCCTGACTTTC	CASSERFGSSTGANVLTF
.	TRBV28	TRBJ1-5	.	TGTGCCAGCAGTGGGGCAGGGATTCAGCCCCAGCATTTT	CASSGAGIQPQHF
TRBD1	TRBV29-1	TRBJ1-2	.	TGCAGCGGTTCGACAGGGGGTGGGTATGGCTACACCTTC	CSGSTGGGYGYTF
.	TRBV2	TRBJ2-4	.	TGTGCCAGCAGTGTATTCTCGTCCAAAAACATTCAGTACTTC	CASSVFSSKNIQYF
TRBD1	TRBV20-1	TRBJ2-7	few	TGCAGTGCTAGAGATTCTGACAGGGCCTTCTCCTACGAGCAGTACTTC	CSARDSDRAFSYEQYF